This T cell receptor beta chain was profiled in a study of CD8+CD57+ T cells in acquired aplastic anemia. As for the study in general: DNA per sorted CD4+ or CD8+ sample ranged about 0.17 to 27.4 ug, averaging roughly 3.3 ug.

Profiling of TCR beta VDJ combinations and CDR3 sequences used genomic DNA as template. TCRdb ran MiXCR on the reads and lists one entry per CDR3 protein. The repertoire holds a few hundred thousand distinct CDR3 sequences, with 61% as singletons. Germline lookup yields CDR1 SGDLS and CDR2 YYNGEE. V was cut by 0 bases and J by 3 bases, with 15 bases left in between. The CDR3 loop spans 16 amino acids. The gene calls are TRBV9 and TRBJ1-1; D remains unclear. This TCR came from a human donor in good health. Input material: sorted CD4+, CD8+, or CD8+CD57+ T cells (not recorded which) from PBMCs. CDR3 nucleotides: TGTGCCAGCAGCGTAGGCATAGGCCGGGCGGACACTGAAGCTTTCTTT. Amino acid sequence: CASSVGIGRADTEAFF. The complete variable domain, with remaining parts taken from reference TRBV9 and TRBJ1-1, reads DSGVTQTPKHLITATGQRVTLRCSPRSGDLSVYWYQQSLDQGLQFLIQYYNGEERAKGNILERFSAQQFPDLHSELNLSSLELGDSALYFCASSVGIGRADTEAFFGQGTRLTVV.